This T cell receptor (beta chain) was retrieved from a study of cytomegalovirus exposure and HLA in healthy donors. General study findings and limits: When a later analysis compared HLA-associated TCR beta chains with equally common others, the HLA-associated chains turned out to be more clonally expanded and to have lower generation probabilities. Most TCR beta V segments were productive about 90% or about 30% of the time in an earlier analysis.

The primer mix had 60 Vbeta and 13 Jbeta primers. TCRdb's table, derived via immunoSEQ multiplex PCR, lists solely in-frame clones and lacks some. The sample has approximately 97,000 clones, under 90% seen once. Note on this clone: The target antigen is unknown.

V lost 6 bases to trimming and J lost 8 bases; unmatched junction nucleotides: 16. Germline values: CDR1 SNHLY, CDR2 FYNNEI. The CDR3 length is 16 residues. The TCR comes from a woman aged 70-85 years in good health and CMV-seropositive. Specimen: PBMCs. The V and J genes are TRBV2 and TRBJ2-1; 7 bases agree with TRBD2. CDR3 DNA: TGTGCCAGCAGACGGTCGGGGGAGGGAAATATTCATGAGCAGTTCTTC. Protein sequence: CASRRSGEGNIHEQFF. The full variable domain, completed using reference TRBV2 and TRBJ2-1, is EPEVTQTPSHQVTQMGQEVILRCVPISNHLYFYWYRQILGQKVEFLVSFYNNEISEKSEIFDDQFSVERPDGSNFTLKIRSTKLEDSAMYFCASRRSGEGNIHEQFFGPGTRLTVL.